This T cell receptor (beta chain) comes out of a study of cytomegalovirus exposure and HLA in healthy donors. Broader study findings: The availability of immune exposure information extended only to CMV serostatus.

CDR1 is SNHLY, CDR2 FYNNEI, per germline. Trimming removed 9 bases from V and 4 bases from J; junction bases left unmatched: 1. The CDR3 runs 12 residues. A remark on this clone: As yet, its antigen is unknown.

The PCR used 60 Vbeta and 13 Jbeta primers. Clones were read by immunoSEQ multiplex PCR, and TCRdb kept only the in-frame ones, dropping some. The table includes about 120,000 clones, over 65% detected once. The chain employs TRBV2 and TRBJ1-5; 9 bases fit TRBD1. The sequence was collected from a woman between 25 and 40 years old in good health and CMV-seropositive. The sample was PBMCs. As DNA, the CDR3 is TGTGCCAGGGGACAGGGAAATCAGCCCCAGCATTTT. Translation: CARGQGNQPQHF.